A single sample gave rise to the 31 T cell receptor beta chains below, sequenced in a study of shared clonotypes between healthy human individuals. This table comes from immunoSEQ multiplex PCR, and its TCRdb copy is limited to in-frame clones, with some not included. The data show hundreds of thousands of clones, with around 80% seen just once and 10% to 15% held by the top ten. Sequenced input: PBMCs. Receptor source: a woman aged 40 to 55 in good health. Some clones in this sample may be carry-over from other donors' samples.

This chain links TRBV9 with TRBJ2-1; 12 bases agree with TRBD2. Germline V gene sequence: CDR1 SGDLS, CDR2 YYNGEE. V was clipped by 0 bases and J by 9 bases; unmatched bases: 4. There are 15 residues in the CDR3. CDR3 loop: CASSVGTSGASEQFF. The CDR3 DNA is TGTGCCAGCAGCGTAGGGACTAGCGGGGCATCTGAGCAGTTCTTC.

Ten or more counts support this clone. This chain joins TRBV7-3 and TRBJ2-5, with 9 nucleotides matching TRBD2. The germline CDR1 and CDR2 sequences are SGHTA and FQGTGA. The junction had 5 bases not matched to a gene; V was cut back by 5 bases and J by 4 bases. This CDR3 comprises 14 residues. The CDR3, as DNA: TGTGCCAGCAGCCCAGTAGCGGGAGTAGAGACCCAGTACTTC. It codes for CASSPVAGVETQYF.

The J gene is TRBJ2-2, the V gene TRBV10-2, with D uncertain. V was clipped by 1 base and J by 4 bases, with 10 bases between them. This CDR3 region has 15 residues. In germline, CDR1 is WSHSY, CDR2 SAAADI. The chain's CDR3 is CASSELTALTGELFF. CDR3 DNA: TGCGCCAGCAGTGAGTTAACAGCTCTCACCGGGGAGCTGTTTTTT.

This clone occurred a few times. The chain joins TRBV28 to TRBJ2-2; 7 bases are a match to TRBD2. With 6 bases clipped from V and 7 bases from J, the junction kept 14 bases outside the gene matches. The CDR3 covers 16 residues. CDR1 and CDR2 (germline): MDHEN, SYDVKM. CDR3 bases: TGTGCCAGCAGGTCGGGGCACCTCTGGGAGGGCGGGGAGCTGTTTTTT. This translates into CASRSGHLWEGGELFF.

This clone has a count of ten or more. This rearrangement joins TRBV2 to TRBJ1-1; D uncertain. Deletions cut 3 bases from V and 0 bases from J, with 8 bases between. This CDR3 contains 14 residues. Germline assignment: CDR1 SNHLY and CDR2 FYNNEI. CDR3 bases: TGTGCCAGCAGTGAGGCCAGGCTGAACACTGAAGCTTTCTTT. It specifies CASSEARLNTEAFF.

In DNA, the CDR3 is TGTGCCAGTCGGCCCGTCGGCGGGAGTGGTGATGAGCAGTTCTTC. This codes for CASRPVGGSGDEQFF. This chain connects TRBV19 to TRBJ2-1; 7 bases match TRBD2. Germline trimming cut 8 bases from V and 8 bases from J; bases unmatched to any gene: 15. Germline assignment: CDR1 LNHDA and CDR2 SQIVND (reference sequence). This CDR3 comprises 15 residues.

V is TRBV7-9 and J is TRBJ2-1; D may match TRBD1 or TRBD2 (5 bases each). The CDR3 totals 14 residues. V lost 6 bases, J lost 4 bases, and 13 bases lay in between. CDR1 and CDR2 from the germline V gene are SEHNR and FQNEAQ (reference sequence). CDR3 sequence reads: CASSYSGLYNEQFF. DNA for the CDR3: TGTGCCAGCAGTTACTCGGGGCTGTACAATGAGCAGTTCTTC.

The CDR3 bases are TGTGCCACCAGCAGAGGAAACGGACACCCGATTGATGCTGAAGCTTTCTTT. It translates to CATSRGNGHPIDAEAFF. The V call is TRBV15, the J call TRBJ1-1, with a possible D match to TRBD1 (5 bases). V was pared by 1 base and J by 6 bases, with 21 bases between. Germline CDR1 reads LNHNV; CDR2 reads YYDKDF (reference sequence). The CDR3 runs 17 residues.

The chain joins TRBV28 to TRBJ1-3; 8 positions agree with TRBD1. The CDR3 length is 16 residues. Germline trimming cut 5 bases from V and 0 bases from J; bases unmatched to any gene: 6. Per germline, CDR1 MDHEN and CDR2 SYDVKM. CDR3 sequence: CASSITGGSSGNTIYF. The CDR3 DNA sequence: TGTGCCAGCAGTATAACAGGGGGGAGCTCTGGAAACACCATATATTTT.

A few counts support this clone. The rearrangement links TRBV7-9 to TRBJ2-1, with D maybe TRBD1 (6 bases). Trimming removed 5 bases from V and 10 bases from J, with 12 bases in between. In germline, CDR1 is SEHNR, CDR2 FQNEAQ (reference sequence). CDR3 length: 12 amino acids. DNA of the CDR3: TGTGCCAGCAGCCCACAGGGAAGGGAGCAGTTCTTC. It translates to CASSPQGREQFF. The full variable domain, completed using reference TRBV7-9 and TRBJ2-1, is DTGVSQNPRHKITKRGQNVTFRCDPISEHNRLYWYRQTLGQGPEFLTYFQNEAQLEKSRLLSDRFSAERPKGSFSTLEIQRTEQGDSAMYLCASSPQGREQFFGPGTRLTVL.

This clone was counted once. The CDR3 loop reads CSVDASGRSGQYF. CDR3 bases: TGCAGCGTAGATGCTAGCGGGAGAAGCGGGCAGTACTTC. The chain couples TRBV29-1 to TRBJ2-7; TRBD2 matches at 10 bases. The CDR3 runs 13 residues. V was clipped by 6 bases and J by 9 bases; unmatched bases: 11. CDR1 and CDR2 (germline): SQVTM, ANQGSEA.

Regarding this clone: Distinct nucleotide sequences in the sample also encode this CDR3. The rearrangement joins TRBV19 to TRBJ1-4, with a tentative D call TRBD1 (5 bases). V was clipped by 6 bases and J by 5 bases, with 7 bases between them. The CDR3 covers 12 residues. The V gene's germline CDR1 is LNHDA and CDR2 SQIVND (reference sequence). This chain's CDR3 is CASRGGNEKLFF. The CDR3 bases are TGTGCCAGTAGGGGGGGAAATGAAAAACTGTTTTTT.

The chain uses TRBV10-3 and TRBJ2-2; D ambiguous. The CDR3 has 17 amino acids. V lost 2 bases and J 2 bases, leaving 15 bases between the germline ends. Germline V gene data show CDR1 as ENHRY and CDR2 as SYGVKD. CDR3 DNA sequence: TGTGCCATCAGTGAGCCGAGGCGCCTTCACAACACCGGGGAGCTGTTTTTT. Its translation: CAISEPRRLHNTGELFF.

V and J are TRBV5-6 and TRBJ2-2; a possible D gene is TRBD1 (5 bases). The CDR3 runs 17 residues. The V and J ends lost 0 bases and 2 bases respectively, with 14 bases between them. Germline lookup yields CDR1 SGHDT and CDR2 YYEEEE. The CDR3 reads CASSLGSGNLNTGELFF. DNA of the CDR3: TGTGCCAGCAGCTTGGGTTCAGGGAACCTTAACACCGGGGAGCTGTTTTTT.

This rearrangement joins TRBV2 to TRBJ1-1; possible D gene TRBD1, 5 bases. Trimming took 1 base from V and 4 from J, leaving 19 bases between them. Germline lookup yields CDR1 SNHLY and CDR2 FYNNEI. The CDR3 sequence is 17 residues long. CDR3 bases: TGTGCCAGCAGTGAAGGGGGCTTTTTTGGAAGTTTCACTGAAGCTTTCTTT. It codes for CASSEGGFFGSFTEAFF.

The gene calls are TRBV6-5 and TRBJ1-5; the D gene is possibly TRBD1 (6 bases). This CDR3 has 14 amino acids. Germline CDR1 is MNHEY and CDR2 is SVGAGI. The V end lost 5 bases, the J end lost 0 bases, and 8 bases lay between the germline ends. In DNA, the CDR3 is TGTGCCAGCAGTCACAGGGCTAGCAATCAGCCCCAGCATTTT. Translated: CASSHRASNQPQHF.

The chain carries TRBV10-2 and TRBJ1-1; D is perhaps TRBD1 (6 bases). The CDR3 extends over 14 amino acids. From germline, CDR1 is WSHSY and CDR2 SAAADI. Trimming pared 2 bases from V and 2 bases from J, leaving 9 bases between. CDR3 coding DNA: TGCGCCAGCAGTGAGGCGGGGGGCAACACTGAAGCTTTCTTT. This gives the protein CASSEAGGNTEAFF.

The rearrangement links TRBV5-1 to TRBJ2-1; TRBD2 matches 7 bases. The CDR3 loop spans 15 amino acids. The trim removed 5 bases at V and 7 bases at J, leaving 12 bases unmatched. CDR1 and CDR2 (germline): SGHRS, YFSETQ. In DNA form, the CDR3 reads TGCGCCAGCAGTCTCATAGGACTAGTCGCAAATGAGCAGTTCTTC. Translating gives CASSLIGLVANEQFF.

The chain is built from TRBV5-1 and TRBJ2-7, with D perhaps TRBD1 or TRBD2 (6 bases each). The CDR3 has 13 amino acids. Germline lookup yields CDR1 SGHRS and CDR2 YFSETQ. V dropped 0 bases and J dropped 6 bases, with 10 bases sitting between them. Written as DNA, the CDR3 is TGCGCCAGCAGCTTGGGGGGGGCTCCCGAGCAGTACTTC. Translated, it gives CASSLGGAPEQYF.

This CDR3 is CSVAGAGVEQFF. CDR3 DNA: TGCAGCGTTGCGGGAGCAGGGGTTGAGCAGTTCTTC. The chain combines TRBV29-1 with TRBJ2-1, with D perhaps assigned TRBD1 or TRBD2 (6 bases each). V was cut by 4 bases and J by 9 bases, with 13 bases left in between. Germline V gives CDR1 SQVTM, CDR2 ANQGSEA. This CDR3 contains 12 residues.

This clone was counted a few times. The chain couples TRBV10-3 to TRBJ1-4; maybe TRBD1 (5 bases). Trimming took off 4 bases at V and 5 bases at J, with 8 bases between the two ends. Germline V gene sequence: CDR1 ENHRY, CDR2 SYGVKD. CDR3 length: 13 residues. The CDR3 reads CAISGQRNEKLFF. DNA of the CDR3: TGTGCCATCAGTGGACAGAGAAATGAAAAACTGTTTTTT.

This clone was picked up many times. The CDR3 spells CASSLGSSGPGGWVRYEQYF. The CDR3 coding sequence is TGTGCCAGCAGCTTAGGAAGCAGCGGCCCGGGGGGATGGGTCCGCTACGAGCAGTACTTC. The chain combines TRBV11-3 with TRBJ2-7, with 7 bases that match TRBD2. The V and J ends lost 1 base and 3 bases, in that order; junction bases with no gene match: 21. This CDR3 has 20 residues. Germline CDR1 is SGHNT and CDR2 is YENEEA.

The chain joins TRBV2 to TRBJ2-7, with unresolved D. This CDR3 contains 11 residues. V gave up 10 bases and J gave up 3 bases, with 10 bases separating them. The germline V gene has CDR1 SNHLY and CDR2 FYNNEI. CDR3 protein: CATSDIYEQYF. CDR3 DNA sequence: TGTGCCACCTCAGATATCTACGAGCAGTACTTC.

V usage is TRBV25-1 and J usage is TRBJ2-1, with TRBD2 matching over 8 bases. The CDR3 has 14 residues. Germline V gene lookup returns CDR1 MGHDK and CDR2 SYGVNS. With V trimmed by 8 bases and J by 5 bases, 8 bases remained unmatched. The CDR3 here is CASHPGLVNNEQFF. The CDR3, as DNA: TGTGCCAGCCATCCGGGACTAGTGAACAATGAGCAGTTCTTC.

The chain couples TRBV9 to TRBJ2-5; D gene uncertain. V was cut by 2 bases and J by 1 base, with 9 bases left in between. Germline loops: CDR1 SGDLS, CDR2 YYNGEE. This CDR3 contains 14 residues. CDR3 in DNA: TGTGCCAGCAGCGTTAGCCCCTCCCAAGAGACCCAGTACTTC. It specifies CASSVSPSQETQYF. Combining the CDR3 with reference TRBV9 and TRBJ2-5 gives the whole variable domain DSGVTQTPKHLITATGQRVTLRCSPRSGDLSVYWYQQSLDQGLQFLIQYYNGEERAKGNILERFSAQQFPDLHSELNLSSLELGDSALYFCASSVSPSQETQYFGPGTRLLVL.

Remarks on this clone: A much larger clone is a single base away; this may be a read error. Other DNA sequences from this sample encode an identical CDR3 as well. V is TRBV30 and J is TRBJ1-2, with a weak D call TRBD1 (5 bases). This CDR3 has 13 residues. The germline gives CDR1 GTSNPN, CDR2 SVGIG (reference sequence). Trimming removed 0 bases from V and 8 bases from J, with 13 bases in between. Here the CDR3 DNA reads TGTGCCTGGAGTGTGATAGGGACGCAAGGCTACACCTTC. Residues: CAWSVIGTQGYTF.

This clone was counted once. This may come from a read error, since a much larger clone is one base off. The sample holds other DNA sequences that translate to the same CDR3. V and J are TRBV6-1 and TRBJ1-4, with D tentatively TRBD1 (5 bases). The CDR3 covers 16 residues. Germline CDR1 and CDR2: MNHNS and SASEGT. Deletions cut 2 bases from V and 7 bases from J, with 17 bases between. The CDR3 is CASSERAGEGSEKLFF. The CDR3 DNA is TGTGCCAGCAGTGAAAGGGCGGGGGAAGGAAGTGAAAAACTGTTTTTT.

The chain combines TRBV9 with TRBJ1-4; D possibly corresponds to TRBD1 (5 bases). Germline-derived CDR1 and CDR2 are SGDLS and YYNGEE. The CDR3 is 13 residues long. Trimming pared 4 bases from V and 8 bases from J, leaving 12 bases between. The CDR3 loop is CASSPTGEEKLFF. The CDR3 nucleotides are TGTGCCAGCAGCCCCACGGGGGAGGAAAAACTGTTTTTT.

The CDR3 sequence is CASSLRGGDEQFF. CDR3 nucleotide sequence: TGTGCCAGCAGCTTAAGGGGAGGCGATGAGCAGTTCTTC. The chain recombines TRBV5-4 with TRBJ2-1; possibly TRBD2 for D (6 bases). There are 13 residues in the CDR3. Trimming took off 2 bases at V and 8 bases at J, with 11 bases between the two ends. CDR1 and CDR2 from the germline V gene are SGHNT and YYREEE (reference sequence).

The rearrangement joins TRBV9 to TRBJ2-2; 7 bases fit TRBD1. CDR1 is SGDLS and CDR2 is YYNGEE in the germline V gene. There are 15 residues in the CDR3. V was pared by 4 bases and J by 4 bases, with 7 bases of the junction left unmatched. The CDR3 loop reads CASSIQTGSTGELFF. Written as DNA, the CDR3 is TGTGCCAGCAGCATTCAGACAGGGTCCACCGGGGAGCTGTTTTTT.

The gene calls are TRBV30 and TRBJ1-1; 8 nucleotides match TRBD1. Germline assignment: CDR1 GTSNPN and CDR2 SVGIG (reference sequence). The CDR3 sequence is 14 residues long. V was pared by 3 bases and J by 5 bases, with 8 bases of the junction left unmatched. The CDR3 reads CAWSGGRGQTEAFF. The CDR3 nucleotides read TGTGCCTGGAGCGGCGGCAGGGGGCAAACTGAAGCTTTCTTT.